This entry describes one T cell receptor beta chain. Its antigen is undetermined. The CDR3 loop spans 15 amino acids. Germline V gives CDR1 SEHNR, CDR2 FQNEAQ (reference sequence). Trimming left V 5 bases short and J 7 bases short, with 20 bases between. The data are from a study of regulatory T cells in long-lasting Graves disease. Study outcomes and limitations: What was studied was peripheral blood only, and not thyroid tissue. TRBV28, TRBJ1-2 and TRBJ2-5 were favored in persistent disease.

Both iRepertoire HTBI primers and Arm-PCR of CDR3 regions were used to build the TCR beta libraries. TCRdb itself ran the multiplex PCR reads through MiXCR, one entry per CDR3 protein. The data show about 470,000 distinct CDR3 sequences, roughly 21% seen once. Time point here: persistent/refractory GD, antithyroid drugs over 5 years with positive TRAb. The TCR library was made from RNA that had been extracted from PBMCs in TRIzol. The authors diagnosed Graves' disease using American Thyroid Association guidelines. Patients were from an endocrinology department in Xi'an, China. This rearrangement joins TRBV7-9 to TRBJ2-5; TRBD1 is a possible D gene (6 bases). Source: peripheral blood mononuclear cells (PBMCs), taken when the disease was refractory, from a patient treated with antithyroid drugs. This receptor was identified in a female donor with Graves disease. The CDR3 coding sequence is TGTGCCAGCAGCCCAAAAAACAGGGTTTCAGCGACCCAGTACTTC. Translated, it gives CASSPKNRVSATQYF.